Listed here is a single T cell receptor (beta chain). The target antigen is unknown. The sample comes from a study of T cells in tumors after PD-1 blockade. Background on the study: A subset received ongoing vismodegib 150 mg daily alongside anti-PD-1 therapy.

The CDR3 has 15 amino acids. CDR1 is SGHRS, CDR2 YFSETQ, per germline. V lost 2 bases, J lost 4 bases, and 12 bases lay in between. This table comes from immunoSEQ multiplex PCR, and its TCRdb copy is limited to in-frame clones, with some not included. The repertoire holds 50,000 or so clones, with more than 75% as singletons. General study points: About 41% of tumor TCR clonotypes were also found in blood.

This receptor was identified in a human donor with basal cell carcinoma. The rearrangement joins TRBV5-1 to TRBJ2-2; no reliable D call. The sequencing used PBMCs, collected before anti-PD-1 treatment. The CDR3 sequence: CASSFYTAGTGELFF. CDR3 in DNA: TGCGCCAGCAGCTTTTACACGGCAGGCACCGGGGAGCTGTTTTTT.